Below, one T cell receptor (beta chain) is given with its context. The antigen is unknown. Naive CD4+ cells were CD45RA-selected; the remaining cells were memory. Splitting of each subset's genomic DNA was done evenly across several immunoSEQ plates. The authors' processing: Junction-only sequences without quality scores were provided by ImmunoSEQ, so filtering was different. Sequencing used immunoSEQ multiplex PCR; TCRdb keeps in-frame clones, though not all of them. The V and J calls and clone size were taken over from that table, and D and trimming were inferred from the DNA. This table has millions of clones, about 92% appearing once. These data come from a study of shared clonotypes between healthy human individuals. The V end was cut by 7 bases, the J end by 1 base, with 8 bases between. Germline CDR1 and CDR2: MNHNS and SASEGT. This CDR3 is built from 12 residues. General study results and limits: For sorted subsets, rarefaction showed incomplete sequencing despite large depth.

The receptor was isolated from a man between 18 and 35 years old in good health. Some clones in this sample may be carry-over from other donors' samples. Material: naive CD4+ T cells from PBMCs. Subset meaning: CD45RA+ positively selected. V is TRBV6-1 and J is TRBJ2-7; D is undetermined. The CDR3 spells CASTSRSYEQYF. The CDR3 coding sequence is TGTGCCAGCACTTCGAGGTCCTACGAGCAGTACTTC.